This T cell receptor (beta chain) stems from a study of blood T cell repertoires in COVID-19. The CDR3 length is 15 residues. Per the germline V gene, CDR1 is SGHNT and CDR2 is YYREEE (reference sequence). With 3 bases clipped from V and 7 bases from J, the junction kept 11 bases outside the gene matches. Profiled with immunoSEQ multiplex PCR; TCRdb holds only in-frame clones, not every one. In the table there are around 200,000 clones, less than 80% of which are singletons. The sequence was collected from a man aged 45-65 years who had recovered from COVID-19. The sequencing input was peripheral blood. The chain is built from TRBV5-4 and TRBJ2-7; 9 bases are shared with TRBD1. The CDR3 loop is CASSSRDRVSREQYF. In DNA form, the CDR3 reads TGTGCCAGCAGCTCCCGGGACAGGGTTTCGCGGGAGCAGTACTTC.